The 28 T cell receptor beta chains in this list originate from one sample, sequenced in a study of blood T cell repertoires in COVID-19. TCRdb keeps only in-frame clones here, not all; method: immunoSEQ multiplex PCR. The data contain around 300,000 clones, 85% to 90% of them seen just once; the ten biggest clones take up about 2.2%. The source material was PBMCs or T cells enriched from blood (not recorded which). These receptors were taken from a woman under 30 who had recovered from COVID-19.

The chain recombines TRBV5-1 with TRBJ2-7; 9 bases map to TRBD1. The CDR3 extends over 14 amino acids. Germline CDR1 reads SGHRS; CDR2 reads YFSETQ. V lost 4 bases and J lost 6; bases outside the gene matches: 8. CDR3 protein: CASSPSGTGIEQYF. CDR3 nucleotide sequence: TGCGCCAGCAGCCCATCCGGGACAGGGATCGAGCAGTACTTC.

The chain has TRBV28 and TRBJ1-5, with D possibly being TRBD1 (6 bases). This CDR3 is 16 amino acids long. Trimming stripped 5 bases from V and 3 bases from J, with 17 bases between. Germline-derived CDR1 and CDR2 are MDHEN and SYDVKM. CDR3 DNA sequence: TGTGCCAGCAGTGGGTGGGGACAAGGATTCAATCAGCCCCAGCATTTT. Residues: CASSGWGQGFNQPQHF.

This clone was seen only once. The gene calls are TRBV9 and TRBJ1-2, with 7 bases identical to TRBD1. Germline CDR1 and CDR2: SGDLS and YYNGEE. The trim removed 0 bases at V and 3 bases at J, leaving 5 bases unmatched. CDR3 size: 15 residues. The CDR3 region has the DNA TGTGCCAGCAGCGTAGCGGGTGGGACAGACTATGGCTACACCTTC. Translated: CASSVAGGTDYGYTF.

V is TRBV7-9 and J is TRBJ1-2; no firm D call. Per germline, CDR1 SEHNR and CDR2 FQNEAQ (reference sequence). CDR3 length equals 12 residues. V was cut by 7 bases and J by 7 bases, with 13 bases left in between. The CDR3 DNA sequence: TGTGCCAGCACCGATCCTCGGAGTGGCTACACCTTC. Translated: CASTDPRSGYTF.

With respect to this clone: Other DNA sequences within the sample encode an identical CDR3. As DNA, the CDR3 is TGTGCCAGCAGTTTATCAGGGGTTGGTCAGCCCCAGCATTTT. Translating gives CASSLSGVGQPQHF. The rearrangement links TRBV27 to TRBJ1-5, with a tentative D call TRBD1 (5 bases). Germline V lookup: CDR1 MNHEY, CDR2 SMNVEV (reference sequence). The CDR3 runs to 14 residues. Deletions cut 0 bases from V and 6 bases from J, with 9 bases between.

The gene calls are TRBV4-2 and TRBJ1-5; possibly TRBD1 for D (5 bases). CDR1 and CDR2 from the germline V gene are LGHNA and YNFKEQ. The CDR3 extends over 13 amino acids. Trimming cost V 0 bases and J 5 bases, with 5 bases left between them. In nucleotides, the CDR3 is TGTGCCAGCAGCCAAGACAGGGATCAGCCCCAGCATTTT. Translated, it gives CASSQDRDQPQHF.

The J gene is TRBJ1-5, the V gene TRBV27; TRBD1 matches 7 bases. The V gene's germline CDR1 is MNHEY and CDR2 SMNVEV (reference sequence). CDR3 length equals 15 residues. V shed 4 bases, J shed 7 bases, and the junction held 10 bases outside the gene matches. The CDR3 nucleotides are TGTGCCAGCAGTTCCCTGACAGGGCAACGGCAGCCCCAGCATTTT. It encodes CASSSLTGQRQPQHF.

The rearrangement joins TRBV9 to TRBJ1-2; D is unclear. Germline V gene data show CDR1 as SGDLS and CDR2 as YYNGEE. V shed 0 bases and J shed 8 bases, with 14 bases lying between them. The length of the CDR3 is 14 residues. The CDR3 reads CASSVDVAGYGYTF. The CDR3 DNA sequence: TGTGCCAGCAGCGTAGACGTCGCGGGGTACGGCTACACCTTC.

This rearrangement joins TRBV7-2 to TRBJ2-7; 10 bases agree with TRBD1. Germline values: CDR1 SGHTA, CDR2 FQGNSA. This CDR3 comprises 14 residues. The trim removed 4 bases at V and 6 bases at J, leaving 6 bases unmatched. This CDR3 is CASSSRTGGFEQYF. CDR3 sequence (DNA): TGTGCCAGCAGCTCCAGGACAGGGGGGTTCGAGCAGTACTTC.

CDR3 nucleotides: TGTGCCAGCTCACCTATAGGACAGGGAACTAATTCACCCCTCCACTTT. This codes for CASSPIGQGTNSPLHF. This sequence joins TRBV18 and TRBJ1-6; TRBD1 matches 8 bases. Germline lookup yields CDR1 KGHSH and CDR2 LQKENI. This CDR3 is 16 amino acids long. Trimming at V came to 3 bases and at J to 6 bases, leaving 7 bases not matched to a gene.

The CDR3 region has the DNA TGTGCCAGCAGTTCTCCCCCGGGACAGGGGGCTCAAGAGCAGTACTTC. It specifies CASSSPPGQGAQEQYF. The V gene is TRBV28, the J gene TRBJ2-7; 12 bases fit TRBD1. The CDR3 totals 16 residues. The ends lost 4 bases at V and 7 bases at J; junction bases unmatched: 11. In germline, CDR1 is MDHEN, CDR2 SYDVKM.

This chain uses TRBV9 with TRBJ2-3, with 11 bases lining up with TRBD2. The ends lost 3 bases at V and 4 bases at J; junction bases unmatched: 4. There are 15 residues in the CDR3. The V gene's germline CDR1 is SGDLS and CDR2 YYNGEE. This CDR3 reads CASSATSGDPDTQYF. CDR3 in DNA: TGTGCCAGCAGCGCGACTAGCGGGGACCCAGATACGCAGTATTTT. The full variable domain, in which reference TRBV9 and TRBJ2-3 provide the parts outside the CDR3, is DSGVTQTPKHLITATGQRVTLRCSPRSGDLSVYWYQQSLDQGLQFLIQYYNGEERAKGNILERFSAQQFPDLHSELNLSSLELGDSALYFCASSATSGDPDTQYFGPGTRLTVL.

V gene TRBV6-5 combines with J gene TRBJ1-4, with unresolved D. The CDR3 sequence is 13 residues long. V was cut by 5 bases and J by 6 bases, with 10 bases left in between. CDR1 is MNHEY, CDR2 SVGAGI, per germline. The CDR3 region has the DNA TGTGCCAGCAGTCGGTACCGCCATGAAAAACTGTTTTTT. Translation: CASSRYRHEKLFF.

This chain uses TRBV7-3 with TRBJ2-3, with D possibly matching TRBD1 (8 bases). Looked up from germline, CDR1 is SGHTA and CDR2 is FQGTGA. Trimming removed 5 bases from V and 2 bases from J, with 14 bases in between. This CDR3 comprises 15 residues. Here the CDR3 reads CASSPQGGDTDTQYF. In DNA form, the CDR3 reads TGTGCCAGCAGCCCACAGGGGGGGGACACAGATACGCAGTATTTT.

CDR3 in amino acids: CASNPGGNYGYTF. The CDR3 DNA follows: TGTGCCAGCAACCCCGGGGGGAACTATGGCTACACCTTC. V is TRBV6-4 and J is TRBJ1-2; D might be TRBD1 (5 bases). Trimming took 7 bases from V and 2 from J, leaving 11 bases between them. CDR1 is MRHNA and CDR2 is SNTAGT in the germline V gene. The CDR3 consists of 13 residues.

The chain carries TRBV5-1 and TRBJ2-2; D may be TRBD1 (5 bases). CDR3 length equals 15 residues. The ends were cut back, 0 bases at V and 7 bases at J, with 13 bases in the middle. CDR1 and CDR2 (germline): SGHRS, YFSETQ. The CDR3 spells CASSLVTGAGGELFF. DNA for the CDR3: TGCGCCAGCAGCTTGGTTACTGGGGCCGGCGGGGAGCTGTTTTTT.

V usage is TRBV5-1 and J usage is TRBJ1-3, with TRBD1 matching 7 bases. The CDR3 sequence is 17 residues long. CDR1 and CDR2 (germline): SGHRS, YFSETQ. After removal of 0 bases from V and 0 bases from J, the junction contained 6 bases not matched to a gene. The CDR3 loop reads CASSLGSGGSSGNTIYF. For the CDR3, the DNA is TGCGCCAGCAGCTTGGGCTCAGGGGGATCCTCTGGAAACACCATATATTTT.

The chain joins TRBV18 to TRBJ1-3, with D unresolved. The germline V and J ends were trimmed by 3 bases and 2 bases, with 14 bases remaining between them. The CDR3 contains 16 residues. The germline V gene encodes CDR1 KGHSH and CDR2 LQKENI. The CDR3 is CASSPLATAPGNTIYF. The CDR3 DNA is TGTGCCAGCTCACCTCTTGCTACCGCCCCTGGAAACACCATATATTTT.

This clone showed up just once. As DNA, the CDR3 is TGTGCCAGCAGCAGGGCCCTCTCTGGAAACACCATATATTTT. Its protein is CASSRALSGNTIYF. V usage is TRBV21-1 and J usage is TRBJ1-3; no check of the table's D call, TRBD1, against the DNA was made. TRBV21-1 is classified as a pseudogene. This CDR3 is 14 amino acids long.

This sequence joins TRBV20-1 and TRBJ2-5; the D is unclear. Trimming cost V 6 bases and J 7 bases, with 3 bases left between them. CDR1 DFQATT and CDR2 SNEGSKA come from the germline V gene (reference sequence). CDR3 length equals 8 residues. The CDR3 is CSAGTQYF. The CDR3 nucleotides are TGCAGTGCCGGGACCCAGTACTTC.

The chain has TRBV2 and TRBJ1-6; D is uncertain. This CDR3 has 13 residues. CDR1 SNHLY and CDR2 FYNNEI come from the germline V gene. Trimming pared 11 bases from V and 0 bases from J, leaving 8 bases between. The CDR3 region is CALQSSYNSPLHF. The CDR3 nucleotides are TGTGCCTTACAGAGCTCCTATAATTCACCCCTCCACTTT.

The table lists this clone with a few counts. CDR3 in amino acids: CASSYSRGGGNNQPQHF. CDR3 sequence (DNA): TGTGCCAGCAGTTACTCGCGGGGGGGTGGAAACAATCAGCCCCAGCATTTT. The V call is TRBV6-2 or TRBV6-3, the J call TRBJ1-5; the D gene is possibly TRBD1 (5 bases). The CDR3 extends over 17 amino acids. Germline CDR1 reads MNHEY; CDR2 reads SVGEGT. Trimming shortened V by 0 bases and J by 3 bases, and 15 bases separated the two germline ends.

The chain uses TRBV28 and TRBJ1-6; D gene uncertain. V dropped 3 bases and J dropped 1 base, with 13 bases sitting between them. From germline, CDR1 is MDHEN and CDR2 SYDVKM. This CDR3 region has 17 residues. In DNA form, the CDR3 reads TGTGCCAGCAGTTTGGGCAGGATAGGATCCTATAATTCACCCCTCCACTTT. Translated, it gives CASSLGRIGSYNSPLHF.

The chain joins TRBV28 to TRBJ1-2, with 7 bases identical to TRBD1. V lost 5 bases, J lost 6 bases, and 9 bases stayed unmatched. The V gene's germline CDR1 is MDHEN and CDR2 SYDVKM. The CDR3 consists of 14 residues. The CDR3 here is CASSPPRTGHGYTF. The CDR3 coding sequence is TGTGCCAGCAGTCCACCTCGGACAGGACATGGCTACACCTTC.

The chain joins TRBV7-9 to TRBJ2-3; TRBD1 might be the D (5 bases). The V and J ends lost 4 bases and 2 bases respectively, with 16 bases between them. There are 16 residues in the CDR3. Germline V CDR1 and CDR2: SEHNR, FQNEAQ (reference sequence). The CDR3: CASSSPDKAPTDTQYF. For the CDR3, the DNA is TGTGCCAGCAGCTCCCCGGACAAAGCCCCCACAGATACGCAGTATTTT.

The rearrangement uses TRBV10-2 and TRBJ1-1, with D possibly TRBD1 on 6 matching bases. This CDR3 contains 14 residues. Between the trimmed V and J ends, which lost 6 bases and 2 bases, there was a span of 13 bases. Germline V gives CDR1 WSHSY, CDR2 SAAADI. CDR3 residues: CASRNRASNTEAFF. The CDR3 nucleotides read TGCGCCAGCAGGAACAGGGCTTCAAACACTGAAGCTTTCTTT.

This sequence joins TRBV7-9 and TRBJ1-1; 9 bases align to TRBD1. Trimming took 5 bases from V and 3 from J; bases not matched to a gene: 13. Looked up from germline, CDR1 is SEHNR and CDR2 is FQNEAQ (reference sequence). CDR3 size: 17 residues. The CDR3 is CASSPGQGRGRDTEAFF. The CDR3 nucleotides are TGTGCCAGCAGCCCGGGACAGGGTCGGGGTAGGGACACTGAAGCTTTCTTT.

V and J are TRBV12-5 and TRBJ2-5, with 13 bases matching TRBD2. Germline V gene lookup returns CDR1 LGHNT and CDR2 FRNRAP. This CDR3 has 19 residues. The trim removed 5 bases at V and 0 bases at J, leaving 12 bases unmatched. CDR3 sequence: CASGRTPGLAGVYQETQYF. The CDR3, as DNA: TGTGCTAGTGGTCGGACCCCTGGACTAGCGGGGGTGTACCAAGAGACCCAGTACTTC.